Below, 17 T cell receptor beta chains from the same sample are listed, as sequenced in a study of blood T cell repertoires in COVID-19. TCRdb's copy holds only in-frame clones and misses some; the assay was immunoSEQ multiplex PCR. Among about 370,000 clones, 80% to 90% were seen once, and the ten largest hold about 9.4%. Sequencing input: peripheral blood. These receptors were obtained from a woman aged 30 to 39 with COVID-19, enrolled during active disease.

The J gene is TRBJ1-2, the V gene TRBV18; no reliable D call. V lost 6 bases and J lost 7, with 12 bases in between. Per the germline V gene, CDR1 is KGHSH and CDR2 is LQKENI. The CDR3 is 12 amino acids. The CDR3 region is CASSPGDRGYTF. CDR3 DNA sequence: TGTGCCAGCTCCCCGGGAGACCGTGGCTACACCTTC.

The chain employs TRBV7-9 and TRBJ2-1, with 10 bases identical to TRBD2. The CDR3 covers 17 residues. V shed 5 bases, J shed 6 bases, and the junction held 13 bases outside the gene matches. The germline CDR1 and CDR2 sequences are SEHNR and FQNEAQ (reference sequence). The CDR3 bases are TGTGCCAGCAGCCCCCCAGGGAGCGGGAGGGGCGGCAATGAGCAGTTCTTC. Amino acid sequence: CASSPPGSGRGGNEQFF.

V and J are TRBV7-9 and TRBJ1-2, with D hard to call. Germline CDR1 SEHNR, CDR2 FQNEAQ (reference sequence). V was clipped by 2 bases and J by 8 bases, with 12 bases between them. The CDR3 runs to 13 residues. The CDR3 nucleotides are TGTGCCAGCAGCTTACCGGAAATCGGGGGCTACACCTTC. Protein product: CASSLPEIGGYTF.

The chain employs TRBV19 and TRBJ1-2; tentatively, D is TRBD1 (6 bases). Germline loops: CDR1 LNHDA, CDR2 SQIVND (reference sequence). This CDR3 spans 17 amino acids. Trimming cost V 2 bases and J 3 bases, with 19 bases left between them. The CDR3 DNA reads TGTGCCAGTAGTATACGGCTCAGGGGCGCTTTTGACTATGGCTACACCTTC. Translation gives CASSIRLRGAFDYGYTF.

About this clone itself: A much bigger clone sits one base away, suggesting this may be a read error. This chain uses TRBV2 with TRBJ2-1, with 11 bases identical to TRBD2. This CDR3 is 15 amino acids long. With 1 base clipped from V and 4 bases from J, the junction kept 0 bases outside the gene matches. Per the germline V gene, CDR1 is SNHLY and CDR2 is FYNNEI. The CDR3 nucleotides are TGTGCCAGCAGTGAAGGGACTAGCGGGTACAATGAGCAGTTCTTC. Amino acids: CASSEGTSGYNEQFF.

V gene TRBV19 combines with J gene TRBJ1-1; D is ambiguous. This CDR3 spans 14 amino acids. The ends were cut back, 4 bases at V and 0 bases at J, with 9 bases in the middle. Germline CDR1 reads LNHDA; CDR2 reads SQIVND (reference sequence). CDR3 residues: CASSTEYVNTEAFF. The CDR3 DNA sequence: TGTGCCAGTAGTACCGAGTACGTGAACACTGAAGCTTTCTTT.

The count of this clone is one. This rearrangement joins TRBV24-1 to TRBJ2-3; 9 nucleotides line up with TRBD2. The germline V gene encodes CDR1 KGHDR and CDR2 SFDVKD. The V segment lost 1 base and the J segment 8 bases; nucleotides outside the gene matches: 9. The CDR3 length is 16 residues. This chain's CDR3 is CATSDFASGAQGTQYF. In nucleotides, the CDR3 is TGTGCCACCAGTGATTTTGCTAGCGGGGCGCAGGGTACGCAGTATTTT.

This clone appeared once. This chain links TRBV11-2 with TRBJ2-7; TRBD2 agrees at 8 bases. J gave up 2 bases and V 1 base, and 10 bases lay outside the gene matches. This CDR3 region has 17 residues. Germline CDR1 and CDR2: SGHAT and FQNNGV. The CDR3 coding sequence is TGTGCCAGCAGCTTAGTCGGGGGGGCAGGGAGCCCCTACGAGCAGTACTTC. Its protein product is CASSLVGGAGSPYEQYF.

The chain links TRBV5-1 to TRBJ1-3, with 7 bases aligning to TRBD1. The V gene end was trimmed by 7 bases and the J gene end by 4 bases; junction bases not matched to a gene: 8. This CDR3 region has 14 residues. Germline CDR1 and CDR2: SGHRS and YFSETQ. The CDR3 nucleotides read TGCGCCAGCGCCGACACACAGGGGGGAAACACCATATATTTT. Amino acid sequence: CASADTQGGNTIYF.

This clone was counted a single time. The genes are TRBV5-1 and TRBJ2-5; 8 nucleotides align to TRBD1. The germline CDR1 and CDR2 sequences are SGHRS and YFSETQ. J gave up 2 bases and V 4 bases, and 1 base lay outside the gene matches. CDR3 size: 13 residues. The CDR3 DNA reads as TGCGCCAGCAGCAGACAGGGGCAAGAGACCCAGTACTTC. Translating it yields CASSRQGQETQYF.

This clone has just a few counts. V gene TRBV21-1 combines with J gene TRBJ1-5. TRBV21-1 represents a pseudogene. This CDR3 has 15 residues. The DNA of the CDR3 is TGTGCCAGCAGCAAAGTCTGCCGGGGCAATCAGCCCCAGCATTTT. It encodes CASSKVCRGNQPQHF.

The J gene is TRBJ2-1, the V gene TRBV6-5; 7 bases fit TRBD1. The length of the CDR3 is 14 residues. Trimming cost V 6 bases and J 3 bases; bases outside gene matches: 5. Germline V gene sequence: CDR1 MNHEY, CDR2 SVGAGI. CDR3 DNA sequence: TGTGCCAGCAGACGGGGACAGAACTACAATGAGCAGTTCTTC. Amino acids: CASRRGQNYNEQFF.

This sequence joins TRBV5-4 and TRBJ1-6; D is possibly TRBD1 (5 bases). The CDR3 spans 15 residues. In germline, CDR1 is SGHNT, CDR2 YYREEE (reference sequence). Trimming pared 5 bases from V and 10 bases from J, leaving 19 bases between. CDR3 residues: CASRVGQAGESPLHF. The CDR3, as DNA: TGTGCCAGCAGGGTCGGGCAGGCGGGGGAATCACCCCTCCACTTT. Combining the CDR3 with reference TRBV5-4 and TRBJ1-6 gives the whole variable domain ETGVTQSPTHLIKTRGQQVTLRCSSQSGHNTVSWYQQALGQGPQFIFQYYREEENGRGNFPPRFSGLQFPNYSSELNVNALELDDSALYLCASRVGQAGESPLHFGNGTRLTVT.

The chain has TRBV5-4 and TRBJ2-5; tentatively, D is TRBD1 (6 bases). This CDR3 comprises 15 residues. V gave up 4 bases and J gave up 1 base, with 14 bases separating them. Germline CDR1 SGHNT, CDR2 YYREEE (reference sequence). The CDR3, as DNA: TGTGCCAGCAGCCACAGAAGGGACACCCAAGAGACCCAGTACTTC. Encoded protein: CASSHRRDTQETQYF.

The chain couples TRBV7-3 to TRBJ2-1, with TRBD2 matching over 12 bases. This CDR3 region has 15 residues. Germline CDR1 is SGHTA and CDR2 is FQGTGA. The ends lost 3 bases at V and 5 bases at J; junction bases unmatched: 2. CDR3 in amino acids: CASSFGLAGNNEQFF. The CDR3 bases are TGTGCCAGCAGCTTTGGACTAGCGGGGAACAATGAGCAGTTCTTC.

J is TRBJ2-1 and V is TRBV5-5, with 13 bases matching TRBD2. CDR3 size: 17 residues. Germline assignment: CDR1 SGHKS and CDR2 YYEKEE (reference sequence). V was pared by 5 bases and J by 5 bases, with 10 bases of the junction left unmatched. The chain's CDR3 is CASRPGTSGTQNNEQFF. The CDR3 nucleotides read TGTGCCAGCAGACCCGGGACTAGCGGGACCCAAAACAATGAGCAGTTCTTC.

This CDR3 reads CASSELAGGLSGANVLTF. In DNA, the CDR3 is TGTGCCAGCAGTGAACTAGCGGGAGGTCTCTCTGGGGCCAACGTCCTGACTTTC. The gene calls are TRBV2 and TRBJ2-6; 11 bases align to TRBD2. After removal of 2 bases from V and 0 bases from J, the junction contained 3 bases not matched to a gene. Germline V lookup: CDR1 SNHLY, CDR2 FYNNEI. This CDR3 is 18 amino acids long.